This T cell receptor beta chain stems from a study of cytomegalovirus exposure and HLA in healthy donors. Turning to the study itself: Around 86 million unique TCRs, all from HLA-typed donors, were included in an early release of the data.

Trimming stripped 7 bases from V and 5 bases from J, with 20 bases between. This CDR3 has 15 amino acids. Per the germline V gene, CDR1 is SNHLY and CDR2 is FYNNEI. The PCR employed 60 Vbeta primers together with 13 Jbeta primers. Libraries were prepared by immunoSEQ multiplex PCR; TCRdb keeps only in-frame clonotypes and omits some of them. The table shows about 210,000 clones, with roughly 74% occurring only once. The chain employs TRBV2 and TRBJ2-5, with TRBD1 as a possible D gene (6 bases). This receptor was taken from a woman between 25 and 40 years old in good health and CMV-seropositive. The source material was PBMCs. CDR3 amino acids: CASTAGAGVRETQYF. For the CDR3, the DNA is TGTGCCAGCACTGCAGGGGCAGGGGTGAGGGAGACCCAGTACTTC. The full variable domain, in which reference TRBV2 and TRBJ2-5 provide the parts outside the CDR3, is EPEVTQTPSHQVTQMGQEVILRCVPISNHLYFYWYRQILGQKVEFLVSFYNNEISEKSEIFDDQFSVERPDGSNFTLKIRSTKLEDSAMYFCASTAGAGVRETQYFGPGTRLLVL.